This TCR beta chain was identified during a study of blood T cell repertoires in COVID-19. This clone was found once. Some clones are missing from TCRdb's copy, which holds only in-frame ones; the method was immunoSEQ multiplex PCR. The sample consists of roughly 200,000 clones, roughly 80% of them appearing once. The germline V and J ends were trimmed by 7 bases and 10 bases, with 14 bases remaining between them. The CDR3 length is 13 residues. From germline, CDR1 is LNHDA and CDR2 SQIVND (reference sequence). Sequenced input: peripheral blood. The rearrangement joins TRBV19 to TRBJ1-6; possibly TRBD1 for D (5 bases). The source of this sequence is a man aged 60 to 69 with acute or convalescent COVID-19. The CDR3 DNA is TGTGCCAGTAATGCAGGGTTGAAATCACCCCTCCACTTT. As protein: CASNAGLKSPLHF.